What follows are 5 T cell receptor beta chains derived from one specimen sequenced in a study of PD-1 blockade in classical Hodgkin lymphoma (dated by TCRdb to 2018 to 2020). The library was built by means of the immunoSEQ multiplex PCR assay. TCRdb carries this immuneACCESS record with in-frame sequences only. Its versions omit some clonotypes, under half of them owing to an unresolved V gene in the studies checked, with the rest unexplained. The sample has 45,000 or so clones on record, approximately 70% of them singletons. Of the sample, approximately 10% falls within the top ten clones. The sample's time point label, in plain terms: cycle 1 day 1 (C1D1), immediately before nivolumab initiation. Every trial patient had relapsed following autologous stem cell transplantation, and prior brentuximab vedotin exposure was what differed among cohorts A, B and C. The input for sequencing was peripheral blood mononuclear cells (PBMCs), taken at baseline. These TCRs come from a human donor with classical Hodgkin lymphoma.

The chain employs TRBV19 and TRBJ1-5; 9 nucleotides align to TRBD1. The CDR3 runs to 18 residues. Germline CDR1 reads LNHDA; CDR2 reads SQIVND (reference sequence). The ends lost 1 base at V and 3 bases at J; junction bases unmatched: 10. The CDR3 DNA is TGTGCCAGTAGTATAGTCTGGCGGGGGACAGGGTACAATCAGCCCCAGCATTTT. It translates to CASSIVWRGTGYNQPQHF.

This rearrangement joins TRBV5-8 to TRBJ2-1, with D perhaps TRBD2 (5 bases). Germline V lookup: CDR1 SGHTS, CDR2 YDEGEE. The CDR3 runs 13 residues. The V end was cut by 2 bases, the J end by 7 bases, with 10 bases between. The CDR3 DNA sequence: TGTGCCAGCAGCTTTGGACTGAAGAATGAGCAGTTCTTC. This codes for CASSFGLKNEQFF.

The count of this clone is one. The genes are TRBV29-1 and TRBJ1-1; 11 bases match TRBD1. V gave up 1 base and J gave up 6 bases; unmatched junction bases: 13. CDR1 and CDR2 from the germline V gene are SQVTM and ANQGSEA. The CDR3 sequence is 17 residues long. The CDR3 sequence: CSVEGTPDRGLMAEAFF. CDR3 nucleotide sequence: TGCAGCGTTGAAGGGACTCCGGACAGGGGGCTAATGGCTGAAGCTTTCTTT.

The CDR3 DNA reads TGCAGCGTTCGGAGGGCTTACGAGCAGTACTTC. It is translated as CSVRRAYEQYF. The gene calls are TRBV29-1 and TRBJ2-7, with D possibly TRBD2 on 6 matching bases. Trimming pared 5 bases from V and 4 bases from J, leaving 9 bases between. CDR3 length: 11 amino acids. Germline CDR1 and CDR2: SQVTM and ANQGSEA.

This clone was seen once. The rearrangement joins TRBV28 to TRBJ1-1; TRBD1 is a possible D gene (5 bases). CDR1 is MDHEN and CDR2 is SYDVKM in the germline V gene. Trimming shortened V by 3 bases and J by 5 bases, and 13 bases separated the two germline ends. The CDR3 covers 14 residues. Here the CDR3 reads CASSLTEGQTEAFF. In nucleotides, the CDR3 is TGTGCCAGCAGTTTGACCGAGGGGCAAACTGAAGCTTTCTTT.